This paragraph reports one TCR beta chain. What it binds is unknown. This specimen comes from a study of a mutant IDH1 vaccine in newly diagnosed glioma. Looking at the study overall: Treated individuals were approximately 62% male and around 40% female, averaging roughly 44 years of age. Most patients had radiochemotherapy with temozolomide before enrollment; others had one alone.

TCRdb keeps only in-frame clones here, not all; method: immunoSEQ multiplex PCR. The sample has about 24,000 clones; roughly nine tenths are singletons. Findings and caveats of the study: Vaccine-induced immune responses were detected in over 90% of patients.

V shed 2 bases and J 4 bases; nucleotides not matched to a gene: 6. This CDR3 is 15 amino acids long. Germline values: CDR1 SGHNT, CDR2 YYREEE (reference sequence). As to time point: baseline, week 1 (first vaccination visit). As to treatment: pre-vaccination baseline after standard-of-care therapy. Sample: PBMCs, taken from a glioma patient treated with radiotherapy, temozolomide or both. This chain links TRBV5-4 with TRBJ1-3; 7 bases are shared with TRBD1. This clonotype was obtained from a young man with glioma. CDR3 sequence: CASSLDRATGNTIYF. In DNA form, the CDR3 reads TGTGCCAGCAGCTTAGACAGGGCTACGGGAAACACCATATATTTT. The variable domain in full, with the rest retrieved from reference TRBV5-4 and TRBJ1-3, is ETGVTQSPTHLIKTRGQQVTLRCSSQSGHNTVSWYQQALGQGPQFIFQYYREEENGRGNFPPRFSGLQFPNYSSELNVNALELDDSALYLCASSLDRATGNTIYFGEGSWLTVV.